This TCR beta chain was recorded in a study of blood T cell repertoires in COVID-19. On the study more broadly: COVID-19 samples collected from the United States, Italy and Spain covered acute and convalescent phases. Nucleic acid was either cDNA or gDNA, and it came from T cells, B-cell-depleted T cells, or PBMCs.

Germline lookup yields CDR1 SGDLS and CDR2 YYNGEE. This CDR3 has 16 residues. V lost 2 bases and J lost 5; bases outside the gene matches: 8. Per the authors' pipeline: The assay estimated nucleated cells by amplifying reference gene primers. Clones were sequenced by immunoSEQ multiplex PCR, and TCRdb holds only the in-frame ones, with some missing. The D gene and trimming were derived from the DNA, and the V and J assignments and clone size from that table. Of 150,000 to 200,000 clones listed, 80% to 85% were seen once; the top ten hold around 2.4%. The sequenced sample consisted of peripheral blood. V usage is TRBV9 and J usage is TRBJ2-1; TRBD1 matches 9 bases. The clonotype was recovered from a human donor with acute or convalescent COVID-19. The donor label of this sample is uncertain. DNA of the CDR3: TGTGCCAGCAGCGTCTCCTCGGACAGGGGCGACAATGAGCAGTTCTTC. Translation: CASSVSSDRGDNEQFF.